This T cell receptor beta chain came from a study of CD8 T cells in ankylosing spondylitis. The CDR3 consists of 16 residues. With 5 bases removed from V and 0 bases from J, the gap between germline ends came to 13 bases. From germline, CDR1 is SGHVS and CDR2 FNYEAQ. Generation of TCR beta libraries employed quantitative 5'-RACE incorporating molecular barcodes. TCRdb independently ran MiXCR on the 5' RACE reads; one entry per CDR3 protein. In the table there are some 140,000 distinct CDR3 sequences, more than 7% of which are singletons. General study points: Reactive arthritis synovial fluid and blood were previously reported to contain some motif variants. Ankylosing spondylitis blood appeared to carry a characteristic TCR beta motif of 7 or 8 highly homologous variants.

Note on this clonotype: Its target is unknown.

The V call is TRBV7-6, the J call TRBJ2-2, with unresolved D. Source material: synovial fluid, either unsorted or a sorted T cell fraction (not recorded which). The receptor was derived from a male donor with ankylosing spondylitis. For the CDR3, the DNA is TGTGCCAGCAGCCGGATTGCTGGGGCGAACACCGGGGAGCTGTTTTTT. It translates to CASSRIAGANTGELFF.